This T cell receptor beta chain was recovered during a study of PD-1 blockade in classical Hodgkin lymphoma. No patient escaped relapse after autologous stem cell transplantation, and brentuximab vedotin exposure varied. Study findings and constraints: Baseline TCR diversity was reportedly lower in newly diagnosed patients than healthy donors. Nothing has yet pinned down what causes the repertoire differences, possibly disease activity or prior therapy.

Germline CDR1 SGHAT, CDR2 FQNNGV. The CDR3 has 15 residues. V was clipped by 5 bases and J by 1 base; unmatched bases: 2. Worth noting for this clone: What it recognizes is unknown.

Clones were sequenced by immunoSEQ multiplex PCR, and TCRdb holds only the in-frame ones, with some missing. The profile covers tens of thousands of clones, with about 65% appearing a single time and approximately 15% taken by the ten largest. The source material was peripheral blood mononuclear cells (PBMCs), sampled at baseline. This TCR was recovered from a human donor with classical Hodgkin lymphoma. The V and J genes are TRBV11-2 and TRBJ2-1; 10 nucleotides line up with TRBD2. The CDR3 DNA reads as TGTGCCAGCAGCGCACTAGCGGGATCCTACAATGAGCAGTTCTTC. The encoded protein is CASSALAGSYNEQFF.